A single sample is the source of the 13 T cell receptor beta chains below, sequenced in a study of cytotoxic CD8 clonotypes in ibrutinib-treated CLL. TCRdb keeps only in-frame clones here, not all; method: immunoSEQ multiplex PCR. This sample has around 25,000 clones; around 74% occur once, and the top ten carry just over 50%. Sequences were derived from PBMCs, sampled at disease progression, from a patient treated with ibrutinib. These TCRs come from a human donor with chronic lymphocytic leukemia.

This sequence joins TRBV19 and TRBJ1-1; D perhaps matches TRBD1 (5 bases). The V end lost 3 bases, the J end lost 0 bases, and 8 bases lay between the germline ends. CDR1 is LNHDA, CDR2 SQIVND, per germline (reference sequence). The CDR3 has 14 amino acids. The CDR3 nucleotides read TGTGCCAGTAGTATGCGGGACTTGAACACTGAAGCTTTCTTT. It encodes CASSMRDLNTEAFF.

This clone was counted ten times or more. The V and J genes are TRBV10-3 and TRBJ1-1; D may be TRBD1 (5 bases). Trimming stripped 7 bases from V and 1 base from J, with 7 bases between. In germline, CDR1 is ENHRY, CDR2 SYGVKD. The CDR3 is 12 amino acids. For the CDR3, the DNA is TGTGCCATCACCGGACAGAACACTGAAGCTTTCTTT. Its translation is CAITGQNTEAFF.

The chain joins TRBV6-5 to TRBJ1-1; 8 bases are a match to TRBD1. Germline CDR1 is MNHEY and CDR2 is SVGAGI. The V gene end was trimmed by 2 bases and the J gene end by 8 bases; junction bases not matched to a gene: 1. The CDR3 length is 12 residues. Here the CDR3 reads CASSYRTGEAFF. In DNA, the CDR3 is TGTGCCAGCAGTTACAGGACAGGGGAAGCTTTCTTT.

This chain uses TRBV21-1 with TRBJ1-6. TRBV21-1 is given as a pseudogene. The CDR3 spans 20 residues. CDR3 region: CASSKDSRSVLSSYNSPLHF. In DNA, the CDR3 is TGTGCCAGCAGCAAAGATTCCCGGAGCGTCTTAAGCTCCTATAATTCACCCCTCCACTTT.

This clone was detected only once. The V gene is TRBV6-5, the J gene TRBJ2-2, with D possibly TRBD2 on 5 matching bases. The CDR3 loop spans 13 amino acids. CDR1 and CDR2 (germline): MNHEY, SVGAGI. The ends were cut back, 7 bases at V and 4 bases at J, with 10 bases in the middle. CDR3 nucleotides: TGTGCCAGCACCCGTGAGGGCACCGGGGAGCTGTTTTTT. Protein sequence: CASTREGTGELFF.

The V gene is TRBV14, the J gene TRBJ2-5; 7 bases are shared with TRBD1. This CDR3 is 16 amino acids long. Germline V CDR1 and CDR2: SGHDN, FVKESK. The J segment lost 4 bases and the V segment lost 4 bases, leaving 12 bases of the junction unmatched. The CDR3 sequence is CASSPQGSRLSETQYF. The CDR3 nucleotides are TGTGCCAGCAGCCCACAGGGGAGTCGGTTGTCAGAGACCCAGTACTTC.

The chain recombines TRBV19 with TRBJ1-2; 8 bases agree with TRBD1. The CDR3 is 12 amino acids. Germline V lookup: CDR1 LNHDA, CDR2 SQIVND (reference sequence). The J segment lost 6 bases and the V segment lost 8 bases, leaving 5 bases of the junction unmatched. The CDR3, as DNA: TGTGCCAGTTCGGACAGGGAAGATGGCTACACCTTC. Its protein is CASSDREDGYTF.

This clone was counted between two and nine times. The rearrangement uses TRBV10-3 and TRBJ1-4; D unclear. Germline CDR1 and CDR2: ENHRY and SYGVKD. This CDR3 has 14 amino acids. Deletions cut 2 bases from V and 7 bases from J, with 11 bases between. This CDR3 reads CAISERQVGEKLFF. DNA for the CDR3: TGTGCCATCAGTGAGCGGCAGGTTGGTGAAAAACTGTTTTTT.

The chain employs TRBV9 and TRBJ2-1; TRBD2 matches at 7 bases. This CDR3 is built from 16 residues. Trimming removed 2 bases from V and 3 bases from J; junction bases left unmatched: 8. The germline CDR1 and CDR2 sequences are SGDLS and YYNGEE. CDR3 sequence (DNA): TGTGCCAGCAGCGTGGGGGGGAATACACTCTACAATGAGCAGTTCTTC. It specifies CASSVGGNTLYNEQFF.

This clone showed up just a few times. The chain uses TRBV10-3 and TRBJ1-2; maybe TRBD1 (5 bases). CDR3 size: 14 residues. Germline values: CDR1 ENHRY, CDR2 SYGVKD. V lost 3 bases and J lost 0, with 8 bases in between. This CDR3 reads CAISDKGPNYGYTF. DNA of the CDR3: TGTGCCATCAGTGACAAGGGGCCTAACTATGGCTACACCTTC.

The chain couples TRBV7-6 to TRBJ2-1; no firm D call. Trimming took off 4 bases at V and 1 base at J, with 8 bases between the two ends. The CDR3 is made up of 14 amino acids. In germline, CDR1 is SGHVS, CDR2 FNYEAQ. CDR3 coding DNA: TGTGCCAGCAGCTCGACTCTGTCCTACAATGAGCAGTTCTTC. This translates into CASSSTLSYNEQFF.

The gene calls are TRBV5-4 and TRBJ2-5, with TRBD1 as a possible D gene (5 bases). This CDR3 spans 17 amino acids. The V end was cut by 6 bases, the J end by 0 bases, with 21 bases between. Germline values: CDR1 SGHNT, CDR2 YYREEE (reference sequence). The CDR3 loop reads CASTWGQGELYQETQYF. The CDR3 DNA reads TGTGCCAGCACCTGGGGCCAAGGGGAACTTTACCAAGAGACCCAGTACTTC.

This clone was found once. The rearrangement links TRBV4-3 to TRBJ1-2; a weak D match, TRBD1 (6 bases). Between the trimmed V and J ends, which lost 0 bases and 3 bases, there was a span of 11 bases. The CDR3 loop spans 15 amino acids. Germline V gene lookup returns CDR1 LGHNA and CDR2 YSLEER. CDR3 coding DNA: TGCGCCAGCAGCCAAGATCTGGGGGGCCACTATGGCTACACCTTC. Protein sequence: CASSQDLGGHYGYTF.